Listed below are T cell receptor beta chains from one sample, sequenced in a study of vaccination and CD4 T cells after COVID-19. TCRdb re-derived calls from the PCR reads in MiXCR, one entry per CDR3 protein. The sample contains some 10,000 distinct CDR3 sequences, approximately 61% of which appear only once. No antigens are known for them. The sample here was cultured CD4+ T cells from blood, taken after SARS-CoV-2 vaccination. The receptor set was obtained from a human donor with COVID-19. Each CDR3 is given with its conserved first and last residue. D genes are given only for firm matches. Some rows have no size entry. The others give once, few or many, or a class for an expanded clone.

size,J,D,V,DNA,CDR3
few,TRBJ2-3,NA,TRBV20-1,TGCAGTGCTAGGGCTATTCCCCTCAGCGGACCAAGCACAGATACGCAGTATTTT,CSARAIPLSGPSTDTQYF
NA,TRBJ2-3,NA,TRBV30,TGTGCCTGGAGTGAAGGGGGGGCAGATACGCAGTATTTT,CAWSEGGADTQYF
medium-sized,TRBJ1-2,TRBD1,TRBV5-5,TGTGCCAGCAGCTTGGAAACCGGGACAGCCCATGGCTACACCTTC,CASSLETGTAHGYTF
NA,TRBJ2-7,NA,TRBV6-1,TGTGCCAGCAGTGAATTTGGCAGGCCGTCCTACGAGCAGTACTTC,CASSEFGRPSYEQYF
NA,TRBJ1-6,NA,TRBV6-5,TGTGCCAGCAGTTGGGATACAGGCTGGGCAGTGGGTAATTCACCCCTCCACTTT,CASSWDTGWAVGNSPLHF
NA,TRBJ2-3,NA,TRBV6-7,TGTGCCAGCAGGACCTCGGATTGCACAGATACGCAGTATTTT,CASRTSDCTDTQYF
few,TRBJ1-2,NA,TRBV28,TGTGCCAGCAGCCCCCACGGCAACTATGGCTACACCTTC,CASSPHGNYGYTF
few,TRBJ2-7,TRBD1,TRBV18,TGTGCCAGCTCACTCGGGACAGGTCAGCCCTACGAGCAGTACTTC,CASSLGTGQPYEQYF
NA,TRBJ1-2,NA,TRBV20-1,TGCAGTTCCACGGGGGGGAATGGCTATGGCTACACCTTC,CSSTGGNGYGYTF
NA,TRBJ2-1,TRBD1,TRBV7-2,TGTGCCAGCAGCAAAGGGCGGGGACAGGGGCGCAATGAGCAGTTCTTC,CASSKGRGQGRNEQFF
large,TRBJ1-1,NA,TRBV20-1,TGCAGTGCTCAAGCGGGCACTGAAGCTTTCTTT,CSAQAGTEAFF
NA,TRBJ2-5,NA,TRBV7-6,TGTGCCAGCAGCTTATCCCACGGGGTCCAAGAGACCCAGTACTTC,CASSLSHGVQETQYF